These 10 T cell receptor beta chains originate from one sample sequenced in a study of T cell responses to AZD1222 COVID-19 vaccine. Profiling relied on immunoSEQ multiplex PCR, and the TCRdb table lists in-frame clones only, not all of them. The sample has over 100,000 clones; nearly 90% are singletons. The material was peripheral blood, obtained on day 0 of AZD1222 vaccination. Receptors originate from an adult in good health.

J is TRBJ2-1 and V is TRBV11-2; no reliable D call. CDR3 length: 12 residues. Germline CDR1 and CDR2: SGHAT and FQNNGV. Trimming left V 5 bases short and J 7 bases short, with 9 bases between. The chain's CDR3 is CASSLSLNEQFF. The CDR3 DNA reads as TGTGCCAGCAGCCTATCCCTAAATGAGCAGTTCTTC.

The chain carries TRBV2 and TRBJ2-7, with 9 bases identical to TRBD1. Trimming cost V 1 base and J 6 bases; bases outside gene matches: 7. The CDR3 contains 15 residues. CDR1 is SNHLY, CDR2 FYNNEI, per germline. As DNA, the CDR3 is TGTGCCAGCAGTGAAGTAGGACAGGGGAGGGGCGAGCAGTACTTC. This gives the protein CASSEVGQGRGEQYF.

The chain couples TRBV30 to TRBJ2-2; 7 bases fit TRBD2. The CDR3 length is 15 residues. J gave up 2 bases and V 4 bases, and 7 bases lay outside the gene matches. Per germline, CDR1 GTSNPN and CDR2 SVGIG (reference sequence). CDR3 sequence (DNA): TGTGCCTGGATGCGCTCGGGAGGAAACACCGGGGAGCTGTTTTTT. Its protein is CAWMRSGGNTGELFF.

The chain has TRBV19 and TRBJ1-2, with 8 bases that match TRBD1. The V segment lost 2 bases and the J segment 3 bases; nucleotides outside the gene matches: 14. The CDR3 has 18 residues. Germline loops: CDR1 LNHDA, CDR2 SQIVND (reference sequence). The CDR3 loop reads CASSISRGLKGYHYGYTF. For the CDR3, the DNA is TGTGCCAGTAGTATAAGCAGGGGGCTTAAAGGGTATCACTATGGCTACACCTTC.

This rearrangement joins TRBV30 to TRBJ2-7; a weak D match, TRBD1 (5 bases). The CDR3 consists of 13 residues. Germline values: CDR1 GTSNPN, CDR2 SVGIG (reference sequence). V was clipped by 3 bases and J by 1 base, with 10 bases between them. CDR3: CAWRKPGSYEQYF. The CDR3 region has the DNA TGTGCCTGGAGGAAACCAGGGTCCTACGAGCAGTACTTC.

V and J are TRBV11-2 and TRBJ1-5; D is possibly TRBD1 (6 bases). The CDR3 is made up of 14 amino acids. V lost 0 bases and J lost 7, with 10 bases in between. Germline CDR1 reads SGHAT; CDR2 reads FQNNGV. CDR3 residues: CASSLDRGLQPQHF. CDR3 bases: TGTGCCAGCAGCTTAGACCGGGGGCTGCAGCCCCAGCATTTT.

The gene calls are TRBV18 and TRBJ1-1; D unresolved. The V end was cut by 3 bases, the J end by 3 bases, with 23 bases between. CDR1 is KGHSH, CDR2 LQKENI, per germline. This CDR3 spans 18 amino acids. The CDR3 sequence is CASSPRRTLMGGDTEAFF. The CDR3 nucleotides read TGTGCCAGCTCACCCAGAAGGACCCTAATGGGCGGGGACACTGAAGCTTTCTTT. Full variable domain (outside the CDR3, taken from reference TRBV18 and TRBJ1-1): NAGVMQNPRHLVRRRGQEARLRCSPMKGHSHVYWYRQLPEEGLKFMVYLQKENIIDESGMPKERFSAEFPKEGPSILRIQQVVRGDSAAYFCASSPRRTLMGGDTEAFFGQGTRLTVV.

The rearrangement joins TRBV6-5 to TRBJ2-3, with no clear D. The length of the CDR3 is 14 residues. V was pared by 2 bases and J by 0 bases, with 6 bases between. Germline V gene data show CDR1 as MNHEY and CDR2 as SVGAGI. The CDR3: CASSYVTSTDTQYF. The CDR3 DNA sequence: TGTGCCAGCAGTTACGTAACTAGCACAGATACGCAGTATTTT.

The rearrangement joins TRBV7-3 to TRBJ2-2; D gene unclear. With 5 bases removed from V and 2 bases from J, the gap between germline ends came to 6 bases. Germline loops: CDR1 SGHTA, CDR2 FQGTGA. The CDR3 has 13 amino acids. For the CDR3, the DNA is TGTGCCAGCAGCATTATAAACACCGGGGAGCTGTTTTTT. Its protein product is CASSIINTGELFF.

This sequence joins TRBV6-2 or TRBV6-3 and TRBJ1-5, with 11 bases aligning to TRBD1. Germline V gives CDR1 MNHEY, CDR2 SVGEGT. V lost 0 bases and J lost 6; bases outside the gene matches: 10. The CDR3 consists of 18 residues. CDR3 protein: CASSYSISGTGGGQPQHF. The CDR3 DNA sequence: TGTGCCAGCAGTTACTCGATTTCCGGGACAGGGGGAGGTCAGCCCCAGCATTTT.